Listed below are T cell receptor beta chains from one sample, sequenced in a study of cytomegalovirus exposure and HLA in healthy donors. Only in-frame clones appear in the TCRdb table, and some are missing; sequencing was by immunoSEQ multiplex PCR. The table has over 75,000 clones, roughly two thirds seen once. Material for sequencing was PBMCs. The origin of the receptors is a human donor in good health. The CDR3 runs from the conserved cysteine through the conserved F or W. The D gene is left open where the match is weak. Part of the rows lack a size; the others show once, few, many or a class for expanded clones.

TRBJ1-1 TRBD1 . TRBV15 TGTGCCACCAGCCGGGGACAGGGGGTAAACACTGAAGCTTTCTTT CATSRGQGVNTEAFF
TRBJ2-5 . . TRBV7-8 TGTGCCAGCAGTCCTTCACAGAGTACGCAGTACTTC CASSPSQSTQYF
TRBJ1-2 . . TRBV4-3 TGCGCCAGCAGCCAAGGGGCGGGGGGCTACACCTTC CASSQGAGGYTF
TRBJ1-6 TRBD1 . TRBV19 TGTGCCAGTAGTCATGACCGGGACAGGGCTCTTAGGGGGTCACCCCTCCACTTT CASSHDRDRALRGSPLHF
TRBJ2-1 TRBD2 . TRBV25-1 TGTGCCAGCAGTGGATCTAGCGGGGGGTACAATGAGCAGTTCTTC CASSGSSGGYNEQFF
TRBJ1-1 . few TRBV19 TGTGCCAGTAGTCGCCCGTCGGCAGGGCAGAAAGCTTTCTTT CASSRPSAGQKAFF
TRBJ2-2 . . TRBV7-9 TGTGCCAGCAGCGACCGGTTAGGGGCCACCGGGGAGCTGTTTTTT CASSDRLGATGELFF
TRBJ2-7 . few TRBV7-8 TGTGCCAGCAGCACGACAGGTTCTCGATCCTCCTACGAGCAGTACTTC CASSTTGSRSSYEQYF
TRBJ2-3 . . TRBV5-1 TGCGCCAGCAGCTTGGGAGGAGATACGCAGTATTTT CASSLGGDTQYF
TRBJ2-5 . . TRBV7-7 TGTGCCAGCAGCCCCGAAGGACTGGCTATGGGGACCCAGTACTTC CASSPEGLAMGTQYF
TRBJ1-2 . . TRBV9 TGTGCCAGCAGCGTTAATCCCGACAGCTATGGCTACACCTTC CASSVNPDSYGYTF
TRBJ2-1 . . TRBV6-6 TGTGCCAGCAGTCGGGTTGGAAATGAGCAGTTCTTC CASSRVGNEQFF
TRBJ1-6 TRBD1 once TRBV7-3 TGTGCCCACAGGGGCCCGGCCGTGGGGACCTCACCCCTCCACTTT CAHRGPAVGTSPLHF
TRBJ1-1 TRBD1 . TRBV6-5 TGTGCCAGCAGTCGACAGGGAGTGAATGAAGCTTTCTTT CASSRQGVNEAFF
TRBJ1-6 TRBD1 few TRBV6-5 TGTGCCAGCAGCCGACAGGGGGGAAATTCACCCCTCCACTTT CASSRQGGNSPLHF
TRBJ2-3 . . TRBV2 TGTGCCAGCAGTAACCCGGGGGGCCCGGGCACAGATACGCAGTATTTT CASSNPGGPGTDTQYF
TRBJ2-5 TRBD1 few TRBV11-1 TGTGCCAGCAGCTCACCGGGACAGGGGTGGCAGGAGACCCAGTACTTC CASSSPGQGWQETQYF
TRBJ1-2 TRBD1 . TRBV5-5 TGTGCCAGCAGCTTTAACCCGACAGGGTATTCAGGAGGCTACACCTTC CASSFNPTGYSGGYTF
TRBJ1-2 TRBD1 . TRBV7-2 TGTGCCAGCAGCCTGAGGACAGGGGGGTACGACGGCTACACCTTC CASSLRTGGYDGYTF
TRBJ2-5 . once TRBV9 TGTGCCAGCAGCCTGGGGGGGAGGGGGTCTTGGGAGACCCAGTACTTC CASSLGGRGSWETQYF
TRBJ2-5 . . TRBV5-1 TGCGCCAGCAGCTTGGGGCCTGGAGAGACCCAGTACTTC CASSLGPGETQYF
TRBJ2-7 . . TRBV29-1 TGCAGCGCCCTATTGGACAGTTACGAGCAGTACTTC CSALLDSYEQYF
TRBJ2-2 . . TRBV9 TGTGCCAGCAGCGCAAGGAATTCCCCAGGACGGCCTTTGAGGGACGGGGAGCTGTTTTTT CASSARNSPGRPLRDGELFF
TRBJ1-4 . . TRBV4-3 TGCGCCAGCAGCCCCCGGGCTAGCACTAATGAAAAACTGTTTTTT CASSPRASTNEKLFF
TRBJ1-1 . . TRBV5-6 TGTGCCAGCAGCCTGGACCTGTTAAGGGGCGCTGAAGCTTTCTTT CASSLDLLRGAEAFF
TRBJ1-5 . few TRBV19 TGTGCCAGTACCCCCACCACAGGGCTTGGGCAGCCCCAGCATTTT CASTPTTGLGQPQHF
TRBJ1-1 . . TRBV11-1 TGTGCCAGCAGCTTAGCGGCGGCAGCGATCGTGGGCACTGAAGCTTTCTTT CASSLAAAAIVGTEAFF
TRBJ1-1 TRBD1 . TRBV19 TGTGCCAGTAGTCTAGGGCGAGGGACAGGGGGCGGGAGCACTGAAGCTTTCTTT CASSLGRGTGGGSTEAFF
TRBJ2-2 TRBD1 . TRBV7-6 TGTGCCAGCAGCCGACGAGGACAGGCGAACACCGGGGAGCTGTTTTTT CASSRRGQANTGELFF
TRBJ1-1 . . TRBV10-2 TGCGCCAGCAGTGCCCGAGGGGCACAGGGTGAAGCTTTCTTT CASSARGAQGEAFF
TRBJ2-7 TRBD2 . TRBV27 TGTGCCAGCAGTTTATCACCGGGGGGGGGCTACGAGCAGTACTTC CASSLSPGGGYEQYF
TRBJ2-7 . . TRBV6-1 TGTGCCAGCAGTCCTTCTCTTTATACAGCCTACGAGCAGTACTTC CASSPSLYTAYEQYF
TRBJ1-4 TRBD1 . TRBV5-1 TGCGCCAGCAGCTTGGGGGACAGAGGATTTTGGAATGAAAAACTGTTTTTT CASSLGDRGFWNEKLFF
TRBJ2-1 TRBD2 . TRBV6-4 TGTGCCAGCAGTGTCGGGGGGGCTGCCCATGAGCAGTTCTTC CASSVGGAAHEQFF
TRBJ1-4 . . TRBV19 TGTGCCAGTAGTGTGACAGGTGAAAAACTGTTTTTT CASSVTGEKLFF
TRBJ1-2 TRBD1 once TRBV5-1 TGCGCCAGCAGCTCCAACAGGGGCTACTATGGCTACACCTTC CASSSNRGYYGYTF
TRBJ1-1 TRBD1 . TRBV9 TGTGCCAGCAGCGTAGGGACAGGGGGGAACACTGAAGCTTTCTTT CASSVGTGGNTEAFF
TRBJ2-3 TRBD2 few TRBV7-8 TGTGCCAGCAGCTTATCCAAGGGAGGGGTAACTAGCACAGATACGCAGTATTTT CASSLSKGGVTSTDTQYF
TRBJ1-1 . once TRBV7-3 TGTGCCAGCAGCTTAGGAGATGCGGACACTGAAGCTTTCTTT CASSLGDADTEAFF
TRBJ2-1 . . TRBV6-1 TGTGCCAGCAGTGAACAGGGGTTTACCCACAATGAGCAGTTCTTC CASSEQGFTHNEQFF
TRBJ2-3 . . TRBV19 TGTGCCAGTAGTACCGGGGGTGGGGGGTCCTTTACAGATACGCAGTATTTT CASSTGGGGSFTDTQYF
TRBJ2-4 TRBD2 . TRBV5-1 TGCGCCAGCACCGGGGGGGGGCCGGGAAACATTCAGTACTTC CASTGGGPGNIQYF
TRBJ2-1 TRBD2 . TRBV11-3 TGTGCCAGCAGCTTATATGGCGGGGGGGCGTTCTCCTACAATGAGCAGTTCTTC CASSLYGGGAFSYNEQFF
TRBJ2-7 TRBD1 . TRBV5-1 TGCGCCAGCAGCTCGACAGGGAACTCCTACGAGCAGTACTTC CASSSTGNSYEQYF
TRBJ2-2 . . TRBV7-7 TGTGCTAGCAGCCCCCCCCAGGGCACCGGGGAGCTGTTTTTT CASSPPQGTGELFF
TRBJ2-6 . . TRBV4-3 TGCGCCAGCAGCCAAGGCACTAGTTCTGGGGCCAACGTCCTGACTTTC CASSQGTSSGANVLTF
TRBJ1-1 . . TRBV7-8 TGTGCCAGCAGCCAAATGAACACTGAAGCTTTCTTT CASSQMNTEAFF
TRBJ1-1 . . TRBV5-1 TGCGCCAGCAGCCTAGGATCCCCTACTGAAGCTTTCTTT CASSLGSPTEAFF
TRBJ1-6 . . TRBV7-2 TGTGCCAGCGGCTTCGAGCCCTATAATTCACCCCTCCACTTT CASGFEPYNSPLHF